The entry below gives a single T cell receptor (beta chain) sequence along with its context. Sequencing was performed with immunoSEQ multiplex PCR; in TCRdb, only in-frame clones are kept and a portion is missing. In the table there are 150,000 to 200,000 clones, more than 75% of which are singletons. The record originates from a study of blood T cell repertoires in COVID-19. Across the study: T cells, B-cell-depleted T cells, or PBMCs provided the cDNA or gDNA that served as material.

The CDR3 has 15 residues. The J segment lost 3 bases and the V segment lost 4 bases, leaving 4 bases of the junction unmatched. Germline V lookup: CDR1 SGDLS, CDR2 YYNGEE. This rearrangement joins TRBV9 to TRBJ2-2, with 9 bases matching TRBD2. The specimen was peripheral blood. The origin of this receptor is a woman aged 65 to 85 with acute or convalescent COVID-19. The CDR3 sequence is CASSLRLADTGELFF. CDR3 sequence (DNA): TGTGCCAGCAGCCTTAGACTAGCGGACACCGGGGAGCTGTTTTTT.